This T cell receptor (beta chain) comes out of a study of shared clonotypes between healthy human individuals. Details on this clone: Its antigen remains unknown.

Donors were Caucasian adults residing in Nashville, Tennessee, USA. Notes on the study in general: Generation probabilities of non-shared clonotypes were lower (relative to those shared by all four donors). Generally, naive subsets (rather than memory subsets) showed larger estimated richness.

Germline assignment: CDR1 DFQATT and CDR2 SNEGSKA (reference sequence). V shed 0 bases and J shed 6 bases, with 3 bases lying between them. The CDR3 is 10 amino acids. Clones were sequenced by immunoSEQ multiplex PCR, and TCRdb holds only the in-frame ones, with some missing. The sample has roughly 2.2 million clones, around 92% seen once. Sequencing was done on a sample of naive CD4+ T cells from PBMCs. Subset in this sample: CD45RA+ positively selected. J is TRBJ2-7 and V is TRBV20-1; D not certain. The clonotype comes from a man aged 18 to 29 in good health. Some clones in this sample may be carry-over from other donors' samples. In nucleotides, the CDR3 is TGCAGTGCTAGAGACGTCGAGCAGTACTTC. Translating gives CSARDVEQYF.